This passage covers 17 T cell receptor beta chains from one sample sequenced in a study of Graves' ophthalmopathy and Graves' hyperthyroidism. CDR3 regions of TCR beta were amplified from RNA transcripts. An initial RT-PCR round employing HTBI primers preceded a second-round multiplex PCR. MiXCR was run by TCRdb on the multiplex PCR reads, yielding one entry per CDR3 protein. The sample records 450,000 to 600,000 distinct CDR3 sequences, about two fifths being singletons. Sequences were obtained from peripheral blood or thyroid tissue (not recorded which). Every receptor here comes from an adult man with Graves' hyperthyroidism.

The genes are TRBV7-9 and TRBJ1-3; 8 bases match TRBD1. V shed 3 bases and J 4 bases; nucleotides not matched to a gene: 8. This CDR3 is built from 16 residues. Per germline, CDR1 SEHNR and CDR2 FQNEAQ (reference sequence). The CDR3 sequence is CASSFLQGARGNTIYF. The DNA of the CDR3 is TGTGCCAGCAGCTTCCTCCAGGGGGCGCGGGGAAACACCATATATTTT.

This chain connects TRBV5-6 to TRBJ1-1; 9 bases line up with TRBD1. CDR1 and CDR2 (germline): SGHDT, YYEEEE. V lost 3 bases, J lost 1 base, and 13 bases stayed unmatched. There are 18 residues in the CDR3. The CDR3 nucleotides read TGTGCCAGCAGCTCGTCCCGGGACAGGGCTAAATGGAACACTGAAGCTTTCTTT. Protein product: CASSSSRDRAKWNTEAFF.

This CDR3 is CSVSRDTGWGTEAFF. The CDR3 nucleotides are TGCAGCGTTTCGCGGGACACAGGGTGGGGCACTGAAGCTTTCTTT. The rearrangement uses TRBV29-1 and TRBJ1-1; a possible D gene is TRBD1 (6 bases). Deletions cut 5 bases from V and 4 bases from J, with 20 bases between. In germline, CDR1 is SQVTM, CDR2 ANQGSEA. This CDR3 has 15 amino acids.

This clonotype appeared many times. The CDR3 region has the DNA TGTGCCAGTAGTTCGGACAGTAACAACTATGGCTACACCTTC. Amino acids: CASSSDSNNYGYTF. This chain connects TRBV19 to TRBJ1-2; D might be TRBD1 (6 bases). CDR3 size: 14 residues. Germline assignment: CDR1 LNHDA and CDR2 SQIVND (reference sequence). Trimming removed 5 bases at V and 2 bases at J, with 12 bases between.

This clonotype was recorded many times. The chain is built from TRBV5-1 and TRBJ2-7; D may be TRBD1 (5 bases). Germline lookup yields CDR1 SGHRS and CDR2 YFSETQ. V was cut by 0 bases and J by 3 bases, with 10 bases left in between. CDR3 length equals 14 residues. CDR3 bases: TGCGCCAGCAGCTTGGAAGGGGCCGGCTACGAGCAGTACTTC. As protein: CASSLEGAGYEQYF.

This clonotype was seen repeatedly, ten times or more. The gene calls are TRBV13 and TRBJ2-6; D gene uncertain. Deletions cut 1 base from V and 1 base from J, with 17 bases between. This CDR3 has 19 amino acids. CDR1 and CDR2 (germline): PRHDT, FYEKMQ (reference sequence). CDR3 sequence reads: CASSLDFRAEPSGANVLTF. The CDR3 nucleotides are TGTGCCAGCAGCTTAGATTTTCGGGCAGAACCTTCTGGGGCCAACGTCCTGACTTTC.

This clonotype has more than one count but fewer than ten. This sequence joins TRBV3-1 and TRBJ1-1; tentatively, D is TRBD1 (6 bases). This CDR3 spans 14 amino acids. The V end was cut by 0 bases, the J end by 10 bases, with 15 bases between. From germline, CDR1 is LGHDT and CDR2 YNNKEL (reference sequence). The chain's CDR3 is CASSQDPGERGAFF. For the CDR3, the DNA is TGTGCCAGCAGCCAAGATCCAGGGGAACGGGGAGCTTTCTTT.

At least ten counts were recorded for this clonotype. The gene calls are TRBV12-3 or TRBV12-4 and TRBJ1-2; TRBD1 aligns across 9 bases. Trimming removed 5 bases from V and 12 bases from J; junction bases left unmatched: 16. The CDR3 is 15 amino acids. CDR3 region: CASSASTGGGWLHTF. CDR3 bases: TGTGCCAGCAGTGCCTCCACAGGGGGCGGCTGGCTACACACCTTC.

The chain has TRBV6-6 and TRBJ2-7; 10 bases map to TRBD1. V dropped 10 bases and J dropped 5; count of bases not matched to a gene: 5. The CDR3 is 12 residues long. Germline CDR1 MNHNY, CDR2 SVGAGI (reference sequence). In DNA form, the CDR3 reads TGTGCCACCACCGGGACAGGGGACGAGCAGTACTTC. This gives the protein CATTGTGDEQYF.

This chain links TRBV29-1 with TRBJ1-2, with TRBD1 matching over 10 bases. This CDR3 spans 16 amino acids. CDR1 SQVTM and CDR2 ANQGSEA come from the germline V gene. Losses at the gene ends were 5 bases for V and 3 bases for J; bases not matched to a gene: 12. The CDR3 DNA follows: TGCAGCGTTCCACCGGGACAGGGGCCGAGTTACTATGGCTACACCTTC. Translation: CSVPPGQGPSYYGYTF.

This clonotype has a single count. The rearrangement links TRBV6-1 to TRBJ2-5; TRBD2 matches at 9 bases. V gave up 5 bases and J gave up 1 base; unmatched junction bases: 2. The V gene's germline CDR1 is MNHNS and CDR2 SASEGT. The CDR3 consists of 14 residues. CDR3 region: CASSKGLAQETQYF. DNA for the CDR3: TGTGCCAGCAGTAAGGGACTAGCCCAAGAGACCCAGTACTTC.

This clonotype was seen more than once but under ten times. The chain links TRBV5-6 to TRBJ1-6; D perhaps matches TRBD1 (6 bases). Germline V CDR1 and CDR2: SGHDT, YYEEEE. This CDR3 has 14 residues. V lost 4 bases and J lost 7, with 12 bases in between. Written as DNA, the CDR3 is TGTGCCAGCAGCGTGCAGGGGTGGAATTCACCCCTCCACTTT. This sequence encodes CASSVQGWNSPLHF. Using reference TRBV5-6 and TRBJ1-6 for the parts outside the CDR3, the full variable domain is DAGVTQSPTHLIKTRGQQVTLRCSPKSGHDTVSWYQQALGQGPQFIFQYYEEEERQRGNFPDRFSGHQFPNYSSELNVNALLLGDSALYLCASSVQGWNSPLHFGNGTRLTVT.

The rearrangement links TRBV28 to TRBJ2-5, with 15 bases matching TRBD2. The V and J ends lost 7 bases and 2 bases, in that order; junction bases with no gene match: 2. Germline-derived CDR1 and CDR2 are MDHEN and SYDVKM. The CDR3 has 15 residues. CDR3 loop: CASKGLAGGQETQYF. CDR3 in DNA: TGTGCCAGCAAAGGACTAGCGGGGGGGCAAGAGACCCAGTACTTC.

The V gene is TRBV5-8, the J gene TRBJ2-5, with D possibly TRBD1 on 5 matching bases. Germline CDR1 and CDR2: SGHTS and YDEGEE. V shed 2 bases and J shed 5 bases, with 10 bases lying between them. The CDR3 length is 13 residues. The CDR3 DNA reads TGTGCCAGCAGCTTTGTGGGGCTCGAGACCCAGTACTTC. Translated: CASSFVGLETQYF.

Regarding this clonotype: The CDR3 end shows no conserved phenylalanine or tryptophan, and so a read error is likely. DNA of the CDR3: TGTGCCATCAGTGAGTCCGGGCTCATGATCAATCAGCCCCAGTACCTC. It yields the protein CAISESGLMINQPQYL. The rearrangement links TRBV10-3 to TRBJ2-5; D not certain. Trimming shortened V by 0 bases and J by 9 bases, and 20 bases separated the two germline ends. Germline V CDR1 and CDR2: ENHRY, SYGVKD. The CDR3 contains 16 residues.

This clonotype has ten or more counts. V and J are TRBV24-1 and TRBJ2-7, with no clear D. There are 14 residues in the CDR3. The V gene lost 3 bases and the J gene lost 2 bases, with 10 bases spanning the gap. The germline V gene encodes CDR1 KGHDR and CDR2 SFDVKD. The CDR3 DNA is TGTGCCACCAGTGATCCCCAGTTACCCTACGAGCAGTACTTC. Translation: CATSDPQLPYEQYF.

This clonotype showed up many times. The chain is built from TRBV6-1 and TRBJ2-5; no definite D call. CDR3 length equals 14 residues. Germline CDR1 is MNHNS and CDR2 is SASEGT. V was pared by 7 bases and J by 0 bases, with 12 bases between. This CDR3 reads CASKGRHNQETQYF. Written as DNA, the CDR3 is TGTGCCAGCAAGGGCCGACACAACCAAGAGACCCAGTACTTC.